A selection of T cell receptor beta chains follows, all from one sample in a study of HIV-infected children after antiretroviral therapy interruption. One entry per CDR3 protein, called by TCRdb with MiXCR from the 3' RACE reads. Counted here are some 15,000 distinct CDR3 sequences, around 3.3% occurring once; the ten biggest clones make up 30% to 40%. The material sequenced was CD45RO+ CD8+ T cells from PBMCs, pooled from several time points, taken from a donor given antiretroviral therapy, either interrupted or continuous. The receptor source for this set is a pool of human donors with HIV. Both conserved end residues are part of each CDR3. The D gene is left open where the match is weak. Not all rows give a size; the values are once, few, many and, for expanded clones, a class.

>TRBV29-1|NA|many|TRBJ2-7
TGCAGCGTTGAAGATCCAGACAGGTCCTACGAGCAGTACTTC
CSVEDPDRSYEQYF
>TRBV19|NA|NA|TRBJ1-5
TGTGCCAGTCGAGTGGGGGTTAGCAATCAGCTCCAGCATTTT
CASRVGVSNQLQHF
>TRBV4-2|TRBD1|many|TRBJ2-7
TGTGCCAGCAGCCAGGGACAGGGAATGGGCGAGCAGTACTTC
CASSQGQGMGEQYF
>TRBV4-3|NA|many|TRBJ2-2
TGCGCCAGCAGCCCCCCTTTGGACACCGGGGAGCTGTTTTTT
CASSPPLDTGELFF
>TRBV10-3|NA|many|TRBJ1-5
TGTGCCATCAGTGACCCACGGGACGGAACTTATCAGCCCCAGCATTTT
CAISDPRDGTYQPQHF
>TRBV30|NA|many|TRBJ2-1
TGTGCCTGGAGTCTCAAGCACCCCTACAATGAGCAGTTCTTC
CAWSLKHPYNEQFF
>TRBV7-9|TRBD1|many|TRBJ1-2
TGTGCCAGCAGCCAGGACAGGAACTATGGCTACACCTTC
CASSQDRNYGYTF
>TRBV9|NA|many|TRBJ2-7
TGTGCCAGCAGCCCAGGGGGGGCCTGGGAGCAGTACTTC
CASSPGGAWEQYF
>TRBV7-3|NA|many|TRBJ1-4
TGTGCCAGCAGACGACCGGTTGGGGCTAGGAACGAAAAACTGTTTTTT
CASRRPVGARNEKLFF
>TRBV4-1|NA|many|TRBJ1-2
TGCGCCAGCAGCCAACGGTTCTGGGGTCAGGGTAACTATGGCTACACCTTC
CASSQRFWGQGNYGYTF
>TRBV13|NA|many|TRBJ2-6
TGTGCCAGCAGCTCCCGGGACGGACTCAACTCTGGGGCCAACGTCCTGACTTTC
CASSSRDGLNSGANVLTF
>TRBV11-2|NA|few|TRBJ1-3
TGTGCCAGCAGCTTCCTGCCGGACACAGGAAACACCATATATTTT
CASSFLPDTGNTIYF
>TRBV12-3/TRBV12-4|TRBD1|many|TRBJ2-7
TGTGCCAGCAGCGACAGAAGGGACAGCTCCTACGAGCAGTACTTC
CASSDRRDSSYEQYF
>TRBV15|NA|NA|TRBJ2-7
TGTGCCACCAGCAGAGATCGGGGCGGTCCCTACGAGCAGTACTTC
CATSRDRGGPYEQYF
>TRBV27|NA|many|TRBJ2-7
TGTGCCAGCAGTTTAAGGTCGGGGTCCTACGAGCAGTACTTC
CASSLRSGSYEQYF
>TRBV20-1|TRBD1|many|TRBJ2-7
TGCAGTGCTATCGCACAGGGGGTCGAGCAGTACTTC
CSAIAQGVEQYF
>TRBV12-3/TRBV12-4|TRBD1|many|TRBJ1-1
TGTGCCAGCAGCAACAGGGGGCCCACTGAAGCTTTCTTT
CASSNRGPTEAFF
>TRBV6-2/TRBV6-3|NA|many|TRBJ2-2
TGTGCCAGCAGTCTGACAGACACCGGGGAGCTGTTTTTT
CASSLTDTGELFF
>TRBV2|NA|NA|TRBJ2-7
TGTGCCAGCAACCCGACCCCCTCCTACGAGCAGTACTTC
CASNPTPSYEQYF
>TRBV7-6|TRBD1|medium-sized|TRBJ2-2
TGTGCCAGCAGCTTAGGGTCCGCGACAGGGCTCACCGGGGAGCTGTTTTTT
CASSLGSATGLTGELFF
>TRBV20-1|TRBD2|many|TRBJ2-1
TGCAGTGCTCCGACTAGCGGGGGGGCCATTTGCTATGAGCAGTTCTTC
CSAPTSGGAICYEQFF
>TRBV20-1|TRBD2|many|TRBJ2-7
TGCAGTGCTCGTGGACCATCCCCGGGACTAGCGGGGAGAGAGCAGTACTTC
CSARGPSPGLAGREQYF
>TRBV7-6|NA|few|TRBJ2-1
TGTGCCAGCAGCTTAGCGGTCCACAATGAGCAGTTCTTC
CASSLAVHNEQFF
>TRBV11-2|TRBD1|many|TRBJ2-1
TGTGCCAGCAGCTTTCCGGGACAGGGGGGGGATGAGCAGTTCTTC
CASSFPGQGGDEQFF
>TRBV4-1|TRBD1|NA|TRBJ1-5
TGCGCCAGCAGCTTTGGACAGGGGGTAGGGCCCCAGCATTTT
CASSFGQGVGPQHF
>TRBV29-1|NA|many|TRBJ2-3
TGCAGCGTTGAGAGCTTGTTCACAGATACGCAGTATTTT
CSVESLFTDTQYF
>TRBV2|NA|many|TRBJ1-5
TGTGCCAGCAGTGAATCGGATGGGCGGCCCCAGCATTTT
CASSESDGRPQHF